A selection of T cell receptor beta chains follows, all from one sample in a study of blood T cell repertoires in COVID-19. The method was immunoSEQ multiplex PCR; TCRdb's version includes in-frame clones alone and lacks a portion of them. Of approximately 150,000 clones listed, roughly 87% are singletons. Sequenced material: peripheral blood. These TCRs come from a woman in her forties or fifties with acute or convalescent COVID-19. CDR3s include the opening cysteine and the closing phenylalanine or tryptophan. Fields, in order: V gene, clone size, D gene, J gene, CDR3 DNA, CDR3 protein. D genes are given only for firm matches. Expanded clones get a size class; other rows say once, few or many, or leave the size out.

TRBV27,.,.,TRBJ2-1,TGTGCCAGCGTACGGGCGGACAACAATGAGCAGTTCTTC,CASVRADNNEQFF
TRBV7-8,.,.,TRBJ2-1,TGTGCCAGCAGCACAGCCGGACCAGCGGGCAATGAGCAGTTCTTC,CASSTAGPAGNEQFF
TRBV7-8,many,.,TRBJ1-2,TGTGCCAGCAGCCTCTCGGGAGACTATGGCTACACCTTC,CASSLSGDYGYTF
TRBV11-3,.,.,TRBJ2-3,TGTGCCAGCAGCCCTAGACTACTACTGCCTGGCACAGATACGCAGTATTTT,CASSPRLLLPGTDTQYF
TRBV10-3,few,TRBD1,TRBJ1-5,TGTGCCATCAGTGGGACAGGCGGGAATCAGCCCCAGCATTTT,CAISGTGGNQPQHF
TRBV20-1,.,.,TRBJ1-2,TGCAGTGCTGTGAGGGGGAGAGGCTACACCTTC,CSAVRGRGYTF
TRBV3-1/TRBV3-2,.,.,TRBJ1-5,TGTGCCAGCAGCCAAAACCTCCTCGGGCAGCCCCAGCATTTT,CASSQNLLGQPQHF
TRBV7-9,.,.,TRBJ1-1,TGTGCCAGCAGCTCCCATACAGATAACACTGAAGCTTTCTTT,CASSSHTDNTEAFF
TRBV19,.,.,TRBJ2-2,TGTGCCAGTAGATCCGCGCGCCAAACGAACACCGGGGAGCTGTTTTTT,CASRSARQTNTGELFF
TRBV5-4,few,TRBD2,TRBJ2-1,TGTGCCAGCAGCTTAGTCCGGGGGGACAATGAGCAGTTCTTC,CASSLVRGDNEQFF
TRBV24-1,.,.,TRBJ2-1,TGTGCCACCAGTACGAGTGTGCTCCATGAGCAGTTCTTC,CATSTSVLHEQFF
TRBV10-2,.,TRBD1,TRBJ2-7,TGCGCCAGCAGTGACGGGACAGGGGAACCCTACGAGCAGTACTTC,CASSDGTGEPYEQYF
TRBV28,.,TRBD1,TRBJ1-6,TGTGCCAGCAGTTCGCCGCAGGGGGCATCCTATAATTCACCCCTCCACTTT,CASSSPQGASYNSPLHF
TRBV6-4,.,.,TRBJ2-7,TGTGCCAGCAGAAGAAGACAGGACCCCTACGAGCAGTACTTC,CASRRRQDPYEQYF
TRBV4-1,.,TRBD1,TRBJ2-4,TGCGCCAGCAGCCAAGATCCAGGGACAGTGGAAGGCAAAAACATTCAGTACTTC,CASSQDPGTVEGKNIQYF
TRBV3-1/TRBV3-2,.,.,TRBJ2-3,TGTGCCAGCAGCCGACTAGGCCCAGATACGCAGTATTTT,CASSRLGPDTQYF
TRBV27,.,TRBD2,TRBJ2-1,TGTGCCAGCGTGGGGGCTAGCGGGAGTAAAAATGAGCAGTTCTTC,CASVGASGSKNEQFF
TRBV18,.,TRBD1,TRBJ1-5,TGTGCCAGCTCCCCAGACGACAGGGTGGTCAGCAATCAGCCCCAGCATTTT,CASSPDDRVVSNQPQHF
TRBV6-5,.,TRBD1,TRBJ1-2,TGTGCCAGCAGTTACTCGGGACAGGGGTATGGCTACACCTTC,CASSYSGQGYGYTF
TRBV6-5,.,TRBD1,TRBJ1-2,TGTGCCAGCAGTCCGACAGGGTCCTATGGCTACACCTTC,CASSPTGSYGYTF
TRBV5-5,.,TRBD2,TRBJ2-2,TGTGCCAGCAGCCTCGGACTAGCGGGAAGGAACGGGGAGCTGTTTTTT,CASSLGLAGRNGELFF
TRBV5-1,.,TRBD2,TRBJ2-3,TGCGCCAGCACCCCGACGACTAGCGGGGGCACAGATACGCAGTATTTT,CASTPTTSGGTDTQYF
TRBV30,.,.,TRBJ2-5,TGTGCCTGGAGTGTAGCGGCCCAAGAGACCCAGTACTTC,CAWSVAAQETQYF
TRBV7-9,.,.,TRBJ1-6,TGTGCCAGCAGCTCTCTCGATTCACCCCTCCACTTT,CASSSLDSPLHF
TRBV19,few,.,TRBJ1-2,TGTGCCAGTAGTTCCACTTGGCAGGGGCGCTATGGCTACACCTTC,CASSSTWQGRYGYTF
TRBV5-4,.,.,TRBJ1-5,TGTGCCAGCACCACTGACAGTTATAGCAATCAGCCCCAGCATTTT,CASTTDSYSNQPQHF
TRBV13,.,TRBD1,TRBJ1-1,TGTGCCAGCAGGCCACAGGGGTGGGGCACTGAAGCTTTCTTT,CASRPQGWGTEAFF
TRBV2,.,.,TRBJ2-7,TGTGCCAGCAGGGGGGGGGCCCACTACGAGCAGTACTTC,CASRGGAHYEQYF
TRBV5-6,.,TRBD1,TRBJ2-5,TGTGCCAGCAGCACGGGACAGGTGAGGCAGACCCAGTACTTC,CASSTGQVRQTQYF
TRBV5-1,.,.,TRBJ2-7,TGCGCCAGCAGCCCGAGAGACAGCGCCTACGAGCAGTACTTC,CASSPRDSAYEQYF
TRBV23-1,.,.,TRBJ1-1,TGCGCCAGCAGTCAGGGTAGAGGGGGTGTACGAAGTGTGAACACTGAAGCTTTCTTT,CASSQGRGGVRSVNTEAFF
TRBV4-3,.,.,TRBJ1-2,TGCGCCAGCAGCCAAGATCCCGGGGGGCAGGGTGGCTACACCTTC,CASSQDPGGQGGYTF
TRBV7-2,.,.,TRBJ1-4,TGTGCCAGCAGCAGAAGGGGGGGTATTAATGAAAAACTGTTTTTT,CASSRRGGINEKLFF
TRBV10-2,.,.,TRBJ1-5,TGCGCCAGCGGCCGGGACCGGGGGCAGCCCCAGCATTTT,CASGRDRGQPQHF
TRBV12-1,.,.,TRBJ1-4,TGTGCCAGTCGGGCAACTAATGAAAAACTGTTTTTT,CASRATNEKLFF
TRBV29-1,.,TRBD1,TRBJ1-2,TGCAGCGTGGCCGGGACAGGGGATACCTATGGCTACACCTTC,CSVAGTGDTYGYTF
TRBV20-1,.,.,TRBJ1-5,TGCAGTGCTAGTGGGGGCGCGGGCAATCAGCCCCAGCATTTT,CSASGGAGNQPQHF
TRBV9,.,TRBD2,TRBJ2-2,TGTGCCAGCAGCGTATTGGACGGGAGGGCCGCGGACGGGGAGCTGTTTTTT,CASSVLDGRAADGELFF
TRBV4-1,.,TRBD2,TRBJ2-1,TGCGCCAGCAGCCCCCAACTAGCGGATTTATACAATGAGCAGTTCTTC,CASSPQLADLYNEQFF
TRBV3-1/TRBV3-2,.,.,TRBJ2-5,TGTGCCAGCAGCCTTAAAGAGACCCAGTACTTC,CASSLKETQYF
TRBV7-9,.,.,TRBJ2-7,TGTGCCAGCAGCGCCCATGGCAGGGGAAACTACGAGCAGTACTTC,CASSAHGRGNYEQYF
TRBV18,.,.,TRBJ2-7,TGTGCCAGCTCACCACTCTTAGACTTCTACGAGCAGTACTTC,CASSPLLDFYEQYF
TRBV29-1,.,.,TRBJ2-5,TGCAGCGCCCTTCCCTCTCAAGAGACCCAGTACTTC,CSALPSQETQYF
TRBV11-3,.,TRBD1,TRBJ1-6,TGTGCCAGCAGCTTTGGACAGGCCGTGGGGCCCCTCCACTTT,CASSFGQAVGPLHF
TRBV2,.,.,TRBJ1-2,TGTGCCAGCAGTTTACTGACAGGTTCCTATGGCTACACCTTC,CASSLLTGSYGYTF
TRBV18,.,TRBD1,TRBJ2-1,TGTGCCAGCTCACCACGTGATATCGGACAGGGGGTATCTTACAATGAGCAGTTCTTC,CASSPRDIGQGVSYNEQFF
TRBV3-1/TRBV3-2,.,.,TRBJ1-1,TGTGCCAGCAGCCGCGGACGGGACAAGTCTATCGCTTTCTTT,CASSRGRDKSIAFF
TRBV4-1,.,.,TRBJ2-7,TGCGCCAGCAGCCAAAAGTACCCAGGGGAGTGGTACGAGCAGTACTTC,CASSQKYPGEWYEQYF
TRBV19,.,.,TRBJ1-1,TGTGCCAGTAGTATAAGCGTGAACACTGAAGCTTTCTTT,CASSISVNTEAFF
TRBV12-3/TRBV12-4,.,TRBD1,TRBJ1-4,TGTGCCAGCAGTGGGACAGGGGCTGAAAAACTGTTTTTT,CASSGTGAEKLFF
TRBV6-4,.,TRBD2,TRBJ2-3,TGTGCCAGCAGTGAAGTTAGCGGGAGATCAGATACGCAGTATTTT,CASSEVSGRSDTQYF
TRBV11-3,.,.,TRBJ2-3,TGTGCCAGCAGCTTAGCTTGGGAGCAGGATACGCAGTATTTT,CASSLAWEQDTQYF
TRBV11-3,.,.,TRBJ1-2,TGTGCCAGCAGCTTAGATAGAGGCTTCACATATGGCTACACCTTC,CASSLDRGFTYGYTF
TRBV9,.,.,TRBJ2-5,TGTGCCAGCAGCGTAAACGTCAGAGGGGAGACCCAGTACTTC,CASSVNVRGETQYF
TRBV6-1,once,.,TRBJ1-2,TGTGCCAGCAGTGACAGGGAAATCGATGGCTACACCTTC,CASSDREIDGYTF
TRBV30,.,TRBD2,TRBJ2-2,TGTGCCTGGATATTGCTAGGTCGGGGGGGCTCGGACACCGGGGAGCTGTTTTTT,CAWILLGRGGSDTGELFF
TRBV5-1,.,.,TRBJ1-6,TGCGCCAGCAGCTTAACCAGGGATTCACCCCTCCACTTT,CASSLTRDSPLHF
TRBV7-2,.,.,TRBJ2-6,TGTGCCAGCAGCTTAGCGGGGGGTCTCTGGGCCAACGTCCTGACTTTC,CASSLAGGLWANVLTF
TRBV19,.,TRBD1,TRBJ1-4,TGTGCCAGTAGTCCCTGGACAGGGGGGCGAGAAAAACTGTTTTTT,CASSPWTGGREKLFF
TRBV11-3,.,.,TRBJ2-2,TGTGCCAGCAGCTTTAACGGGGAAAACACCGGGGAGCTGTTTTTT,CASSFNGENTGELFF